These 15 T cell receptor beta chains originate from one sample sequenced in a study of beta chain features in type 1 diabetes. Expressed TCRB transcripts were sequenced, since all the RNA that had been isolated was reverse transcribed. TCRdb's copy holds only in-frame clones and misses some; the assay was immunoSEQ multiplex PCR. The repertoire holds roughly 290,000 clones, roughly 8% seen once, with approximately 1% in the top ten. Input material: central memory CD4+ T cells from blood. Every receptor here comes from a woman aged 18-29 years in good health.

Concerning this clone itself: A far bigger clonotype differs at one base, so this is likely a read error. V gene TRBV2 combines with J gene TRBJ1-5, with TRBD1 matching over 7 bases. After removal of 5 bases from V and 5 bases from J, the junction contained 9 bases not matched to a gene. The CDR3 extends over 15 amino acids. Germline V gene sequence: CDR1 SNHLY, CDR2 FYNNEI. Written as DNA, the CDR3 is TGTGCCAGCAGTAGGCGTGGAGGGGGCGATCAGCCCCAGCATTTT. This translates into CASSRRGGGDQPQHF. Variable domain in full (rest from reference TRBV2 and TRBJ1-5): EPEVTQTPSHQVTQMGQEVILRCVPISNHLYFYWYRQILGQKVEFLVSFYNNEISEKSEIFDDQFSVERPDGSNFTLKIRSTKLEDSAMYFCASSRRGGGDQPQHFGDGTRLSIL.

The table lists this clone with a few counts. The chain links TRBV4-3 to TRBJ1-2; 9 bases line up with TRBD1. The CDR3 is made up of 17 amino acids. V dropped 4 bases and J dropped 5; count of bases not matched to a gene: 14. The germline V gene has CDR1 LGHNA and CDR2 YSLEER. The DNA of the CDR3 is TGCGCCAGCAGCCGGGGAACCAGGACAGGGGAAGGATATGGCTACACCTTC. It yields the protein CASSRGTRTGEGYGYTF.

This clone has just a few counts. The gene calls are TRBV9 and TRBJ2-2; D might be TRBD1 or TRBD2, each matching 5 bases. Trimming stripped 7 bases from V and 7 bases from J, with 17 bases between. The CDR3 spans 14 residues. Germline V CDR1 and CDR2: SGDLS, YYNGEE. The CDR3 bases are TGTGCCAGCGGGAAAGGGGAGTACTTCGGGGAGCTGTTTTTT. Translated: CASGKGEYFGELFF.

The chain combines TRBV18 with TRBJ2-3; 11 bases map to TRBD2. The CDR3 extends over 16 amino acids. CDR1 and CDR2 from the germline V gene are KGHSH and LQKENI. V lost 1 base to trimming and J lost 3 bases; unmatched junction nucleotides: 3. DNA of the CDR3: TGTGCCAGCTCACCACGACTAGCGGGGAGTACAGATACGCAGTATTTT. Its protein product is CASSPRLAGSTDTQYF.

Concerning this clone: Relative to the germline gene, one junction end is altered; a read error may explain this. V and J are TRBV7-7 and TRBJ2-1; 14 bases agree with TRBD2. This CDR3 is built from 17 residues. The V gene's germline CDR1 is SSHAT and CDR2 FNYEAQ (reference sequence). The CDR3 DNA reads as TGTGCTAGCAGCTCGGGACTAGCGGGAGTCCCCTACAATGAGCAGTTCTTC. As protein: CASSSGLAGVPYNEQFF.

This clone was picked up a small number of times. The chain joins TRBV4-2 to TRBJ2-2; D gene unclear. Between the trimmed V and J ends, which lost 0 bases and 4 bases, there was a span of 12 bases. The CDR3 runs 16 residues. The V gene's germline CDR1 is LGHNA and CDR2 YNFKEQ. CDR3 DNA sequence: TGTGCCAGCAGCCAAGATGCAAGTTCGGGCACCGGGGAGCTGTTTTTT. It codes for CASSQDASSGTGELFF.

This clone was recorded at least ten times. This chain joins TRBV28 and TRBJ2-4, with 8 nucleotides matching TRBD2. The CDR3 has 11 residues. Trimming removed 5 bases from V and 11 bases from J; junction bases left unmatched: 2. CDR1 is MDHEN, CDR2 SYDVKM, per germline. In DNA, the CDR3 is TGTGCCAGCAGTGGACTAGCCGTTCAGTACTTC. This codes for CASSGLAVQYF.

This clone has a count of ten or more. The V and J genes are TRBV11-3 and TRBJ1-4; D gene ambiguous. The V and J ends lost 3 bases and 8 bases respectively, with 4 bases between them. The germline V gene has CDR1 SGHNT and CDR2 YENEEA. The CDR3 sequence is 11 residues long. CDR3: CASSFREKLFF. As DNA, the CDR3 is TGTGCCAGCAGCTTCAGGGAAAAACTGTTTTTT.

This clone was picked up a small number of times. This rearrangement joins TRBV7-2 to TRBJ1-1; weak D call: TRBD1 (6 bases). This CDR3 has 15 residues. Trimming cost V 5 bases and J 4 bases, with 17 bases left between them. Germline V lookup: CDR1 SGHTA, CDR2 FQGNSA. The CDR3 nucleotides read TGTGCCAGCAGCAGCCGAACAGGGTGGGGCACTGAAGCTTTCTTT. Translation: CASSSRTGWGTEAFF.

V gene TRBV6-6 combines with J gene TRBJ2-6, with TRBD1 matching over 8 bases. V was clipped by 6 bases and J by 4 bases; unmatched bases: 5. The CDR3 spans 15 residues. CDR1 and CDR2 from the germline V gene are MNHNY and SVGAGI (reference sequence). In DNA, the CDR3 is TGTGCCAGCAGGGACAGGGCGGGAGGGGCCAACGTCCTGACTTTC. It specifies CASRDRAGGANVLTF.

In its sample, this clone was seen many times. The V call is TRBV9, the J call TRBJ2-7; D may match TRBD1 or TRBD2 (5 bases each). Germline V gene data show CDR1 as SGDLS and CDR2 as YYNGEE. Trimming took 0 bases from V and 4 from J, leaving 14 bases between them. This CDR3 comprises 15 residues. This CDR3 reads CASSVVGDLGYEQYF. CDR3 DNA: TGTGCCAGCAGCGTAGTGGGGGATCTGGGATACGAGCAGTACTTC.

This clone was recorded a few times. This chain joins TRBV9 and TRBJ2-3; possible D gene TRBD2, 5 bases. V was cut by 4 bases and J by 6 bases, with 15 bases left in between. The CDR3 runs 14 residues. Germline CDR1 and CDR2: SGDLS and YYNGEE. This CDR3 is CASSSIPSGDTQYF. DNA of the CDR3: TGTGCCAGCAGCTCTATTCCCAGCGGTGATACGCAGTATTTT.

The rearrangement links TRBV10-3 to TRBJ1-1; D uncertain. The germline V gene encodes CDR1 ENHRY and CDR2 SYGVKD. V shed 5 bases and J shed 5 bases, with 12 bases lying between them. There are 13 residues in the CDR3. In DNA form, the CDR3 reads TGTGCCATCAGTCCTGGCTCCGGTACTGAAGCTTTCTTT. It yields the protein CAISPGSGTEAFF.

This clone showed up just a few times. The chain employs TRBV19 and TRBJ1-5; TRBD1 aligns across 8 bases. Germline-derived CDR1 and CDR2 are LNHDA and SQIVND (reference sequence). The V gene end was trimmed by 4 bases and the J gene end by 2 bases; junction bases not matched to a gene: 4. CDR3 length: 15 amino acids. CDR3: CASSSDRGGNQPQHF. The CDR3 DNA sequence: TGTGCCAGTAGTAGCGACAGGGGTGGCAATCAGCCCCAGCATTTT.

This clone was counted between two and nine times. This sequence joins TRBV28 and TRBJ1-1, with TRBD1 as a possible D gene (6 bases). The V end lost 2 bases, the J end lost 8 bases, and 15 bases lay between the germline ends. The CDR3 is 14 residues long. Germline V gives CDR1 MDHEN, CDR2 SYDVKM. CDR3 sequence: CASSLGGAQREAFF. The CDR3 nucleotides read TGTGCCAGCAGTTTAGGGGGGGCGCAGAGGGAAGCTTTCTTT.